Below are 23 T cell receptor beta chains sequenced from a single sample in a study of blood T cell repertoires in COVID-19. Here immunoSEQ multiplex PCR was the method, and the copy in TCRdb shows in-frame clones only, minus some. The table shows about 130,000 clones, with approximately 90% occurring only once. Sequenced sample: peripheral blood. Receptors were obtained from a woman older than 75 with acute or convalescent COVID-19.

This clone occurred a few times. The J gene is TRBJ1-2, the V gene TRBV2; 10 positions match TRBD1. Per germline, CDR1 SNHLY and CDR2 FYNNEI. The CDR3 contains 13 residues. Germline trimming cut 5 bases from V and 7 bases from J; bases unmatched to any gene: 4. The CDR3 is CASSRQGAAGYTF. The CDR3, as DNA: TGTGCCAGCAGTCGACAGGGGGCGGCTGGCTACACCTTC.

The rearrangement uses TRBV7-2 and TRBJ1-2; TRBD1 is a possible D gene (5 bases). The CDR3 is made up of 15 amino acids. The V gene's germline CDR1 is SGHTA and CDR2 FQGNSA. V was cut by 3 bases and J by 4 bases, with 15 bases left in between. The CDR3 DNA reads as TGTGCCAGCAGCTTGAGGATTCACCAGGGCTATGGCTACACCTTC. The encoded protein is CASSLRIHQGYGYTF.

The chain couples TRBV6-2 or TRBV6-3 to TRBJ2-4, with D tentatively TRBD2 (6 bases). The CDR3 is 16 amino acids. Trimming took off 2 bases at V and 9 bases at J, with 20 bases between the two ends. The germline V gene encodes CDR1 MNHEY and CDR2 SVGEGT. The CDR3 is CASSYPTSSDDRIQYF. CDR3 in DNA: TGTGCCAGCAGTTACCCCACTTCTAGCGATGATCGCATTCAGTACTTC.

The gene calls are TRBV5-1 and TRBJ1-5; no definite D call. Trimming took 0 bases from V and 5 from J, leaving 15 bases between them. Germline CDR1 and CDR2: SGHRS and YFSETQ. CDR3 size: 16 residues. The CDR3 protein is CASSLEAESADQPQHF. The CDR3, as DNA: TGCGCCAGCAGCTTGGAGGCAGAGAGCGCTGATCAGCCCCAGCATTTT. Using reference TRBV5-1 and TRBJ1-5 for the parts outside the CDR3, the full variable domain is KAGVTQTPRYLIKTRGQQVTLSCSPISGHRSVSWYQQTPGQGLQFLFEYFSETQRNKGNFPGRFSGRQFSNSRSEMNVSTLELGDSALYLCASSLEAESADQPQHFGDGTRLSIL.

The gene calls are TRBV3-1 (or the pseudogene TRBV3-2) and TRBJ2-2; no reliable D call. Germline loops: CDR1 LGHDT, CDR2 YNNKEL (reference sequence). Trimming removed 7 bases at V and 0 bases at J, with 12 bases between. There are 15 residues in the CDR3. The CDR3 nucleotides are TGTGCCAGCACCCGGTTGAATACGAACACCGGGGAGCTGTTTTTT. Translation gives CASTRLNTNTGELFF.

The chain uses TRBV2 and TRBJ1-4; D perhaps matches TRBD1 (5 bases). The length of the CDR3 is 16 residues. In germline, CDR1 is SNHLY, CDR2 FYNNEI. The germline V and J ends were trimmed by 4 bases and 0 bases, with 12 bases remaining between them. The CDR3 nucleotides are TGTGCCAGCAGTGCCAGACAGTCTGCAACTAATGAAAAACTGTTTTTT. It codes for CASSARQSATNEKLFF. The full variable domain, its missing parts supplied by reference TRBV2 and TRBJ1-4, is EPEVTQTPSHQVTQMGQEVILRCVPISNHLYFYWYRQILGQKVEFLVSFYNNEISEKSEIFDDQFSVERPDGSNFTLKIRSTKLEDSAMYFCASSARQSATNEKLFFGSGTQLSVL.

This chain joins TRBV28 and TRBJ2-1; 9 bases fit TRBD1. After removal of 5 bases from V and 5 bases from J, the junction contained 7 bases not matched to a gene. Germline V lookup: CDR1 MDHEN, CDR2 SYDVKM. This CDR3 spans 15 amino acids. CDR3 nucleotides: TGTGCCAGCAGTACAGGGGGCAGCCTTAACAATGAGCAGTTCTTC. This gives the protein CASSTGGSLNNEQFF.

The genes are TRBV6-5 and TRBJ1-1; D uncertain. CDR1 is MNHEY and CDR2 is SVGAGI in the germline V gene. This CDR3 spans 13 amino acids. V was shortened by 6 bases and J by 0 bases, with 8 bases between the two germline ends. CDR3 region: CASRRYLNTEAFF. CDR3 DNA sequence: TGTGCCAGCAGGAGGTACCTGAACACTGAAGCTTTCTTT.

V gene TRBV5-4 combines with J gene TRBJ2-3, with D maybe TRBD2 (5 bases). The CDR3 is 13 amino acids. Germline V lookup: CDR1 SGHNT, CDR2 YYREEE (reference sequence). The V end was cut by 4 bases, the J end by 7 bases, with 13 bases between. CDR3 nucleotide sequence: TGTGCCAGCAGCACCGTCGAGGGCAATACGCAGTATTTT. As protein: CASSTVEGNTQYF.

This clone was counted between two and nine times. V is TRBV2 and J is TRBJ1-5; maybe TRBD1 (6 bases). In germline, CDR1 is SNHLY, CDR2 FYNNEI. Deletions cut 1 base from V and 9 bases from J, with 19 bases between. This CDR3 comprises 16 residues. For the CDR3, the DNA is TGTGCCAGCAGTGAAGTTAGGGACACGGGGTATAGGCCCCAGCATTTT. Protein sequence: CASSEVRDTGYRPQHF. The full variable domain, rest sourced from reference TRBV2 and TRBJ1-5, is EPEVTQTPSHQVTQMGQEVILRCVPISNHLYFYWYRQILGQKVEFLVSFYNNEISEKSEIFDDQFSVERPDGSNFTLKIRSTKLEDSAMYFCASSEVRDTGYRPQHFGDGTRLSIL.

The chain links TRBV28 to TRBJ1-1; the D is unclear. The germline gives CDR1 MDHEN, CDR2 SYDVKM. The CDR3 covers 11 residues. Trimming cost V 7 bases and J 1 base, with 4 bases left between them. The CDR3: CASIENTEAFF. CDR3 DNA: TGTGCCAGCATAGAGAACACTGAAGCTTTCTTT.

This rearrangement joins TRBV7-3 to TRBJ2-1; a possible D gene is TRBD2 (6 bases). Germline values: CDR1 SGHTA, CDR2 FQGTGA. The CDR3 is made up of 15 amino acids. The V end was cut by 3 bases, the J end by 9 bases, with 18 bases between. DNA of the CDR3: TGTGCCAGCAGCTTTCTAGCGATACGGGGGAGTGAGCAGTTCTTC. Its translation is CASSFLAIRGSEQFF.

The DNA for the CDR3 is TGCGCCAGCAGCCAACGAGATGGTGGCTACACCTTC. It is translated as CASSQRDGGYTF. The genes are TRBV4-1 and TRBJ1-2; no reliable D call. V was cut by 2 bases and J by 7 bases, with 8 bases left in between. The V gene's germline CDR1 is MGHRA and CDR2 YSYEKL. CDR3 length: 12 residues.

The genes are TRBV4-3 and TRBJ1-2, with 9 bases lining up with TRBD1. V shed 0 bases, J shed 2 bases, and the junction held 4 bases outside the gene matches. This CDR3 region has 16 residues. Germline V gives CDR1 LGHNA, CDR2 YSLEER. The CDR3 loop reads CASSQDRDRGNYGYTF. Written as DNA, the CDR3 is TGCGCCAGCAGCCAAGATCGCGACAGGGGGAACTATGGCTACACCTTC.

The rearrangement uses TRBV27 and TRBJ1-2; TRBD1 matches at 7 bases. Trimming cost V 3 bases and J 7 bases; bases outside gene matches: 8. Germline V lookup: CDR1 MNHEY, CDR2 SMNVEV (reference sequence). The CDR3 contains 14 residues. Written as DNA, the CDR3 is TGTGCCAGCAGTTTCGCAGGGGGGATATTTGGCTACACCTTC. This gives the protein CASSFAGGIFGYTF.

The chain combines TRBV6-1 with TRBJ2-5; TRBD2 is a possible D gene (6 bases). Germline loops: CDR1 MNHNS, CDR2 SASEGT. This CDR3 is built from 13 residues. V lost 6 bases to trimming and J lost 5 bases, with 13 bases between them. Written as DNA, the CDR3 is TGTGCCAGCAGCCAGACTGGGAGGGAGACCCAGTACTTC. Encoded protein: CASSQTGRETQYF.

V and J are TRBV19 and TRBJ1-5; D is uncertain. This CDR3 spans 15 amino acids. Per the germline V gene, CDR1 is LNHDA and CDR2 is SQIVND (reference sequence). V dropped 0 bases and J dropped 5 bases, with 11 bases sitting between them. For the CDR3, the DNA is TGTGCCAGTAGTATAGACCCGACACGGTATCAGCCCCAGCATTTT. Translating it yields CASSIDPTRYQPQHF.

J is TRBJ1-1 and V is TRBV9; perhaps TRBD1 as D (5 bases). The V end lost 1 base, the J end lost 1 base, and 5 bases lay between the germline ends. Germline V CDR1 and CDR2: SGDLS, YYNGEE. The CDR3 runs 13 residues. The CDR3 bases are TGTGCCAGCAGCGTACAGGGGAACACTGAAGCTTTCTTT. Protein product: CASSVQGNTEAFF.

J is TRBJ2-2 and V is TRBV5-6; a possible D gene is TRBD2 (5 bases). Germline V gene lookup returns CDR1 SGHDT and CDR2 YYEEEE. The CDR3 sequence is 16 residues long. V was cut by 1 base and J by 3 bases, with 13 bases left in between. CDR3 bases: TGTGCCAGCAGCTTGCTGAGGGATCGGGACACCGGGGAGCTGTTTTTT. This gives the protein CASSLLRDRDTGELFF.

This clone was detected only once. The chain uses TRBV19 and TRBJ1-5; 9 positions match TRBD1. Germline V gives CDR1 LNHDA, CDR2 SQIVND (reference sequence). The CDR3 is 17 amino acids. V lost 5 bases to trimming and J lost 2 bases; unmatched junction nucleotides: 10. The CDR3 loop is CASSQGQGEIGNQPQHF. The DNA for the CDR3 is TGTGCCAGTAGTCAGGGACAGGGTGAGATCGGCAATCAGCCCCAGCATTTT.

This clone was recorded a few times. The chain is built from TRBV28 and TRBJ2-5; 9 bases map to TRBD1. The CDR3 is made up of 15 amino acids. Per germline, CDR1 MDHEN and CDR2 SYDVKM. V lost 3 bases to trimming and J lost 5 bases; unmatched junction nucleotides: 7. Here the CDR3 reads CASSLGGQGRETQYF. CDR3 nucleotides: TGTGCCAGCAGTTTGGGGGGACAGGGACGCGAGACCCAGTACTTC.

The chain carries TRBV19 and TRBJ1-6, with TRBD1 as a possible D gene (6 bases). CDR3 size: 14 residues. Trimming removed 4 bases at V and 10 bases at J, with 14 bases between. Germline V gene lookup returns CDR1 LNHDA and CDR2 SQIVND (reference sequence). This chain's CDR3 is CASSRTEGYSPLHF. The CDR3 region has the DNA TGTGCCAGTAGTAGGACAGAGGGATACTCACCCCTCCACTTT.

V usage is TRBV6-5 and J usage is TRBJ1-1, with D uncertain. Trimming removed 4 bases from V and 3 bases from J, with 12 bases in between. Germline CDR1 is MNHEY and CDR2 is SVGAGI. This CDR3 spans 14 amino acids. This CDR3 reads CASSSSGGYTEAFF. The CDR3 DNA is TGTGCCAGCAGTTCCTCCGGAGGGTACACTGAAGCTTTCTTT.